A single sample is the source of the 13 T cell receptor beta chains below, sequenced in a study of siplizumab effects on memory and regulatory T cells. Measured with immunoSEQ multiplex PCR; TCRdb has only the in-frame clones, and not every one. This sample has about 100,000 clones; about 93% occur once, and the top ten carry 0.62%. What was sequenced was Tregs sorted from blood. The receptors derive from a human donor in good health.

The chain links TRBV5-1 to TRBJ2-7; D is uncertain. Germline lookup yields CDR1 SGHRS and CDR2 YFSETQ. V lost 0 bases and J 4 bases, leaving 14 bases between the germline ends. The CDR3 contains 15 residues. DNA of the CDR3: TGCGCCAGCAGCTTGGAGGTAGGGTCGGGTTACGAGCAGTACTTC. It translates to CASSLEVGSGYEQYF.

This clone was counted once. The CDR3 reads CASLPASGGYTF. As DNA, the CDR3 is TGTGCCAGCCTACCAGCATCGGGAGGCTACACCTTC. The V call is TRBV6-5, the J call TRBJ1-2; D not certain. The CDR3 has 12 amino acids. Trimming removed 8 bases at V and 8 bases at J, with 15 bases between. The germline gives CDR1 MNHEY, CDR2 SVGAGI.

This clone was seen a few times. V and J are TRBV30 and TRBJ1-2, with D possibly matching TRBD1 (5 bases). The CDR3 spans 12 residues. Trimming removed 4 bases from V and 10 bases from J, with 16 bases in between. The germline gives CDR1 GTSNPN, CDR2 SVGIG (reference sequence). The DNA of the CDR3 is TGTGCCTGGACCTTCGGGGGTGTGGACTACACCTTC. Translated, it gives CAWTFGGVDYTF. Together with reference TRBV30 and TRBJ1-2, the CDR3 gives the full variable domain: SQTIHQWPATLVQPVGSPLSLECTVEGTSNPNLYWYRQAAGRGLQLLFYSVGIGQISSEVPQNLSASRPQDRQFILSSKKLLLSDSGFYLCAWTFGGVDYTFGSGTRLTVV.

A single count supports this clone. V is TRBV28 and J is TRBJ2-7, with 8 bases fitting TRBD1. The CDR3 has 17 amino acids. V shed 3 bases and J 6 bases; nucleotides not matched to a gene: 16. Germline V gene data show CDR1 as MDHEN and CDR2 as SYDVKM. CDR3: CASSFLHYRGKGPEQYF. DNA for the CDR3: TGTGCCAGCAGTTTTTTACACTACAGGGGGAAGGGGCCCGAGCAGTACTTC.

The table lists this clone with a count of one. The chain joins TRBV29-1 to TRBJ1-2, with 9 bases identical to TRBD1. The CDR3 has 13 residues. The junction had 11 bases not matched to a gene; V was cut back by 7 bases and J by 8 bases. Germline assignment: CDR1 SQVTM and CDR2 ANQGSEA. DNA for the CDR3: TGCAGCGGGGAGGGACAGGGTGGTACGGGCTACACCTTC. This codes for CSGEGQGGTGYTF.

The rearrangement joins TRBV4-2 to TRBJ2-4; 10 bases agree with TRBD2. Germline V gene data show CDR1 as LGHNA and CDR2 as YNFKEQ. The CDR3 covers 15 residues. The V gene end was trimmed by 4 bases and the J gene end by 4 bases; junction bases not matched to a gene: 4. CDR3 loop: CASSRLAGGKNIQYF. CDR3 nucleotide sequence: TGTGCCAGCAGCCGATTAGCGGGGGGAAAAAACATTCAGTACTTC.

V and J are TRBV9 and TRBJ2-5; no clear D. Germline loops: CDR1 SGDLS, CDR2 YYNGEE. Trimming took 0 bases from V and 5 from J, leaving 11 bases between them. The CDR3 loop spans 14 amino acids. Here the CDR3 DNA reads TGTGCCAGCAGCGTAGAAAGCGTGGGGGAGACCCAGTACTTC. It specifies CASSVESVGETQYF.

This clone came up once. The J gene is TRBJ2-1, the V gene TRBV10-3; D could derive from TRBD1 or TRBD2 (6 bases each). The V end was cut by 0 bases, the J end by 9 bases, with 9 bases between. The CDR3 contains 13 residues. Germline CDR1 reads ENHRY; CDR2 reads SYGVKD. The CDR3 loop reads CAISESGGGEQFF. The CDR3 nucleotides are TGTGCCATCAGTGAGTCAGGAGGGGGTGAGCAGTTCTTC.

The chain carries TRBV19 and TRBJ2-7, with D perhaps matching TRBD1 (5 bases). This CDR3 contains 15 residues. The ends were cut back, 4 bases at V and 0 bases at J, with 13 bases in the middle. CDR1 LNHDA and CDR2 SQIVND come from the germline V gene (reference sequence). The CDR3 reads CASSTDSSSSYEQYF. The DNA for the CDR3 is TGTGCCAGTAGTACCGACAGCTCGAGCTCCTACGAGCAGTACTTC.

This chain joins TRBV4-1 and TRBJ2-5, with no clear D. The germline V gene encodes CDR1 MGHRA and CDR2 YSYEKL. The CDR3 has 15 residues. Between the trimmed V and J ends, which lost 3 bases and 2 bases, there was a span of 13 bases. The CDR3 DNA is TGCGCCAGCAGCCACTCGATTTCGAATCAAGAGACCCAGTACTTC. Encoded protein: CASSHSISNQETQYF.

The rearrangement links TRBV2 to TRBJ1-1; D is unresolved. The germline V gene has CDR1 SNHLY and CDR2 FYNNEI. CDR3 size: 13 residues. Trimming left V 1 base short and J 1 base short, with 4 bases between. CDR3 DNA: TGTGCCAGCAGTGAAGTGGAGAACACTGAAGCTTTCTTT. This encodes CASSEVENTEAFF.

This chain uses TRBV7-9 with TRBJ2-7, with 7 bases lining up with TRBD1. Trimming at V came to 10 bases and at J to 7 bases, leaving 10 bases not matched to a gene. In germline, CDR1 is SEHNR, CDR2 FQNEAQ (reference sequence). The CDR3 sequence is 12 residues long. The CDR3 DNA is TGTGCCACTTCCGACAGGGTGGGAGAGCAGTACTTC. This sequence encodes CATSDRVGEQYF.

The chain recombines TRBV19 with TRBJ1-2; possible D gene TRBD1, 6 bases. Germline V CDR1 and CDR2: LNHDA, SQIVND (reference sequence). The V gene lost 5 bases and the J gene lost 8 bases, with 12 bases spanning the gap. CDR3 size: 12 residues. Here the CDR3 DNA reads TGTGCCAGTAGTCCAGAGGGGGAAGGCTACACCTTC. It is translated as CASSPEGEGYTF. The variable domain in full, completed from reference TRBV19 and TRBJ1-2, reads DGGITQSPKYLFRKEGQNVTLSCEQNLNHDAMYWYRQDPGQGLRLIYYSQIVNDFQKGDIAEGYSVSREKKESFPLTVTSAQKNPTAFYLCASSPEGEGYTFGSGTRLTVV.